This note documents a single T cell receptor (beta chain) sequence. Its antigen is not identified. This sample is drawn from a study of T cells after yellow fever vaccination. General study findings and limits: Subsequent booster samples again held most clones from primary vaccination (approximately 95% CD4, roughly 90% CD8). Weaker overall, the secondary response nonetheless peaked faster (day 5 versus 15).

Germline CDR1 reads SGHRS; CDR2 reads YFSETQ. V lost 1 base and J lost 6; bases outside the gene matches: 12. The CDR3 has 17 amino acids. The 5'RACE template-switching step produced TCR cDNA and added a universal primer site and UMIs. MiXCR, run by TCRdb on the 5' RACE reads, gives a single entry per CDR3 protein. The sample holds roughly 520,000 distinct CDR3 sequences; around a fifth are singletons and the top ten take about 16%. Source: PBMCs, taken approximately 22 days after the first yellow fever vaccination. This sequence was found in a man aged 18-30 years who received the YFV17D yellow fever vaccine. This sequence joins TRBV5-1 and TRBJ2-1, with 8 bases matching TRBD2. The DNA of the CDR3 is TGCGCCAGCAGCTTGTTACCCGGGGGGGCCGGTGGCAATGAGCAGTTCTTC. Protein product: CASSLLPGGAGGNEQFF.